This TCR beta chain comes out of a study of blood T cell repertoires in COVID-19. For the study at large: PBMCs, B-cell-depleted T cells, or T cells provided the cDNA or gDNA that made up the material.

This clone was counted between two and nine times. Its ends do not fully match the called genes, so a read error is possible. Germline V gene sequence: CDR1 SNHLY, CDR2 FYNNEI. The CDR3 runs to 13 residues. Using immunoSEQ multiplex PCR, the repertoire was profiled, and TCRdb retains in-frame clones only, with some absent. Among tens of thousands of clones listed, about nine tenths were seen once. The sequencing sample was made of peripheral blood. The V and J genes are TRBV2 and TRBJ1-2, with D tentatively TRBD1 (5 bases). This TCR was recovered from a male donor with acute or convalescent COVID-19. CDR3 loop: CAGRVFGGDGYTF. The CDR3 DNA sequence: TGTGCCGGCAGGGTATTCGGGGGAGATGGCTACACCTTC.